What follows are 9 T cell receptor beta chains derived from one specimen sequenced in a study of blood T cell repertoires in COVID-19. The method was immunoSEQ multiplex PCR; TCRdb's version includes in-frame clones alone and lacks a portion of them. In the table there are about 350,000 clones, more than 75% of which are singletons. Specimen: PBMCs or T cells enriched from blood (not recorded which). These receptors all stem from a young woman who had recovered from COVID-19.

V and J are TRBV9 and TRBJ1-3; possibly TRBD1 for D (6 bases). The CDR3 consists of 16 residues. Germline CDR1 and CDR2: SGDLS and YYNGEE. V was shortened by 4 bases and J by 0 bases, with 14 bases between the two germline ends. CDR3 region: CASSPTVGGSGNTIYF. The CDR3 coding sequence is TGTGCCAGCAGCCCTACTGTAGGGGGCTCTGGAAACACCATATATTTT. The whole variable domain, filled in from reference TRBV9 and TRBJ1-3, reads DSGVTQTPKHLITATGQRVTLRCSPRSGDLSVYWYQQSLDQGLQFLIQYYNGEERAKGNILERFSAQQFPDLHSELNLSSLELGDSALYFCASSPTVGGSGNTIYFGEGSWLTVV.

V is TRBV5-1 and J is TRBJ1-2; 11 nucleotides line up with TRBD1. This CDR3 is 14 amino acids long. With 3 bases clipped from V and 7 bases from J, the junction kept 5 bases outside the gene matches. The germline V gene encodes CDR1 SGHRS and CDR2 YFSETQ. The CDR3 region has the DNA TGCGCCAGCAGCTCAGGACAGGGGGCGACTGGCTACACCTTC. It is translated as CASSSGQGATGYTF.

The gene calls are TRBV30 and TRBJ1-1; TRBD1 agrees at 7 bases. The CDR3 is 11 amino acids. The V segment lost 3 bases and the J segment 8 bases; nucleotides outside the gene matches: 3. The germline V gene encodes CDR1 GTSNPN and CDR2 SVGIG (reference sequence). This chain's CDR3 is CAWSAGGEAFF. CDR3 in DNA: TGTGCCTGGAGCGCAGGGGGGGAAGCTTTCTTT. Filled out from reference TRBV30 and TRBJ1-1, the complete variable domain reads SQTIHQWPATLVQPVGSPLSLECTVEGTSNPNLYWYRQAAGRGLQLLFYSVGIGQISSEVPQNLSASRPQDRQFILSSKKLLLSDSGFYLCAWSAGGEAFFGQGTRLTVV.

The V call is TRBV24-1, the J call TRBJ1-4; TRBD1 aligns across 9 bases. The V and J ends lost 5 bases and 6 bases, in that order; junction bases with no gene match: 6. Germline CDR1 reads KGHDR; CDR2 reads SFDVKD. The CDR3 length is 15 residues. The CDR3 is CATSGTGTGYEKLFF. The CDR3, as DNA: TGTGCCACCAGTGGCACCGGGACAGGGTATGAAAAACTGTTTTTT.

The chain is built from TRBV7-2 and TRBJ1-1; 7 bases fit TRBD1. The CDR3 sequence is 14 residues long. In germline, CDR1 is SGHTA, CDR2 FQGNSA. Losses at the gene ends were 4 bases for V and 4 bases for J; bases not matched to a gene: 6. CDR3 in amino acids: CASSSETGVTEAFF. Here the CDR3 DNA reads TGTGCCAGCAGCTCAGAAACAGGGGTCACTGAAGCTTTCTTT.

This chain uses TRBV7-9 with TRBJ1-2; a possible D gene is TRBD1 (6 bases). Trimming removed 5 bases at V and 5 bases at J, with 18 bases between. Germline loops: CDR1 SEHNR, CDR2 FQNEAQ (reference sequence). This CDR3 comprises 15 residues. CDR3 residues: CASSTGTKAQYGYTF. The CDR3 bases are TGTGCCAGCAGCACAGGGACGAAGGCTCAATATGGCTACACCTTC.

The rearrangement links TRBV10-3 to TRBJ2-1; D is perhaps TRBD1 (6 bases). CDR3 length equals 15 residues. V lost 3 bases and J lost 1, with 10 bases in between. CDR1 and CDR2 (germline): ENHRY, SYGVKD. The CDR3 region has the DNA TGTGCCATCAGTGATGAGGGGGTTTCCTACAATGAGCAGTTCTTC. Its translation is CAISDEGVSYNEQFF.

This chain links TRBV5-1 with TRBJ1-1; 9 nucleotides align to TRBD1. The CDR3 totals 15 residues. Germline V gene lookup returns CDR1 SGHRS and CDR2 YFSETQ. V trimming: 4 bases; J trimming: 5 bases; junction bases outside the gene matches: 9. CDR3 protein: CASSLGDRARTEAFF. Written as DNA, the CDR3 is TGCGCCAGCAGCCTAGGGGACAGGGCAAGGACTGAAGCTTTCTTT.

The chain couples TRBV6-5 to TRBJ2-7; D may be TRBD2 (6 bases). The CDR3 sequence is 13 residues long. V lost 7 bases, J lost 3 bases, and 13 bases lay in between. Germline CDR1 MNHEY, CDR2 SVGAGI. This CDR3 is CASNAGTRYEQYF. The CDR3 DNA reads as TGTGCCAGCAATGCGGGGACCCGCTACGAGCAGTACTTC.